This T cell receptor beta chain was sequenced for a study of blood T cell repertoires in COVID-19. In the study overall: The study drew acute and convalescent COVID-19 samples from the United States, Italy and Spain. The cDNA or gDNA used as material had been derived from T cells, B-cell-depleted T cells, or PBMCs.

The CDR3 consists of 17 residues. The ends lost 4 bases at V and 4 bases at J; junction bases unmatched: 14. Germline V CDR1 and CDR2: SEHNR, FQNEAQ (reference sequence). Original processing methods: Quantification of nucleated cells was approximated via reference gene primer amplification. Sequencing was performed with immunoSEQ multiplex PCR; in TCRdb, only in-frame clones are kept and a portion is missing. V and J calls and clone size follow that table, whereas D and trimming were derived from the DNA. The sample contains some 80,000 clones, approximately 86% of which appear only once. This chain connects TRBV7-9 to TRBJ1-2; 8 nucleotides match TRBD1. The receptor comes from a human donor in a cohort sampled during active COVID-19. Sequencing was done on a sample of peripheral blood. The CDR3 DNA is TGTGCCAGCAGCTCCTGGGTGACAGGGGAGGTTGCCTATGGCTACACCTTC. Its protein is CASSSWVTGEVAYGYTF. Full variable domain (outside the CDR3, taken from reference TRBV7-9 and TRBJ1-2): DTGVSQNPRHKITKRGQNVTFRCDPISEHNRLYWYRQTLGQGPEFLTYFQNEAQLEKSRLLSDRFSAERPKGSFSTLEIQRTEQGDSAMYLCASSSWVTGEVAYGYTFGSGTRLTVV.